Presented here are 20 T cell receptor beta chains from one specimen sequenced in a study of spatial heterogeneity in lung cancer. The time point is: blood at routine non-recurrence follow-up after resection. One entry per CDR3 protein results from TCRdb running MiXCR on the 5' RACE reads. The sample has about 41,000 distinct CDR3 sequences; about 11% are singletons. The sequenced sample was PBMCs, obtained at follow-up. These receptors were obtained from a female donor with early-stage non-small cell lung cancer.

The chain combines TRBV4-1 with TRBJ2-3; D is unresolved. CDR3 length equals 15 residues. Trimming pared 1 base from V and 0 bases from J, leaving 8 bases between. Germline V gene lookup returns CDR1 MGHRA and CDR2 YSYEKL. CDR3 region: CASSQVGRSTDTQYF. CDR3 coding DNA: TGCGCCAGCAGCCAAGTAGGCCGAAGCACAGATACGCAGTATTTT.

This clonotype appeared many times. The rearrangement joins TRBV12-3 or TRBV12-4 to TRBJ1-2; D unclear. The CDR3 has 11 residues. Between the trimmed V and J ends, which lost 5 bases and 3 bases, there was a span of 4 bases. The CDR3 DNA sequence: TGTGCCAGCAGTCTGGACTATGGCTACACCTTC. Translation gives CASSLDYGYTF.

This clonotype was observed a handful of times. The DNA for the CDR3 is TGCGCCAGCAGCTTGGAGGACGAGCAGTACTTC. It encodes CASSLEDEQYF. This chain joins TRBV5-1 and TRBJ2-7; no firm D call. Germline-derived CDR1 and CDR2 are SGHRS and YFSETQ. The V and J ends lost 0 bases and 5 bases respectively, with 3 bases between them. The CDR3 totals 11 residues.

There are a few counts of this clonotype. V usage is TRBV5-1 and J usage is TRBJ2-3; 7 bases match TRBD2. This CDR3 has 17 residues. In germline, CDR1 is SGHRS, CDR2 YFSETQ. The junction had 9 bases not matched to a gene; V was cut back by 2 bases and J by 0 bases. CDR3 sequence: CASSLSGARTSTDTQYF. For the CDR3, the DNA is TGCGCCAGCAGCTTAAGCGGGGCACGTACTAGCACAGATACGCAGTATTTT.

The chain combines TRBV7-9 with TRBJ1-2; D not resolved. CDR3 length equals 11 residues. V lost 0 bases to trimming and J lost 4 bases, with 0 bases between them. From germline, CDR1 is SEHNR and CDR2 FQNEAQ (reference sequence). The CDR3 sequence is CASSLAYGYTF. CDR3 bases: TGTGCCAGCAGCTTAGCCTATGGCTACACCTTC. The variable domain in full, completed from reference TRBV7-9 and TRBJ1-2, reads DTGVSQNPRHKITKRGQNVTFRCDPISEHNRLYWYRQTLGQGPEFLTYFQNEAQLEKSRLLSDRFSAERPKGSFSTLEIQRTEQGDSAMYLCASSLAYGYTFGSGTRLTVV.

The chain carries TRBV7-9 and TRBJ2-1; TRBD1 might be the D (5 bases). Germline values: CDR1 SEHNR, CDR2 FQNEAQ (reference sequence). This CDR3 is built from 13 residues. The V end lost 5 bases, the J end lost 12 bases, and 17 bases lay between the germline ends. CDR3 nucleotides: TGTGCCAGCAGCGATAGGTTGGGGCCCTGGCAGTTCTTC. It translates to CASSDRLGPWQFF.

The chain has TRBV28 and TRBJ1-2, with 9 bases that match TRBD1. The CDR3 has 15 amino acids. The germline V gene has CDR1 MDHEN and CDR2 SYDVKM. The junction had 12 bases not matched to a gene; V was cut back by 5 bases and J by 8 bases. The DNA for the CDR3 is TGTGCCAGCAGTCCACAGGGGGCGCCCCCCCAAGGCTACACCTTC. This sequence encodes CASSPQGAPPQGYTF.

The rearrangement uses TRBV7-9 and TRBJ1-1; TRBD1 agrees at 8 bases. CDR3 length: 15 amino acids. Trimming took 5 bases from V and 8 from J; bases not matched to a gene: 13. Germline V gene data show CDR1 as SEHNR and CDR2 as FQNEAQ (reference sequence). The CDR3 here is CASSQDGQGHIEAFF. The CDR3 nucleotides are TGTGCCAGCAGCCAGGATGGACAGGGCCACATAGAAGCTTTCTTT. Based on the CDR3 plus reference TRBV7-9 and TRBJ1-1, the full variable domain is DTGVSQNPRHKITKRGQNVTFRCDPISEHNRLYWYRQTLGQGPEFLTYFQNEAQLEKSRLLSDRFSAERPKGSFSTLEIQRTEQGDSAMYLCASSQDGQGHIEAFFGQGTRLTVV.

This clonotype was seen at least ten times. The V and J genes are TRBV3-1 and TRBJ1-6; 7 bases match TRBD1. After removal of 1 base from V and 9 bases from J, the junction contained 3 bases not matched to a gene. The germline V gene has CDR1 LGHDT and CDR2 YNNKEL (reference sequence). The length of the CDR3 is 14 residues. The CDR3 is CASSQGQGGSPLHF. The CDR3 DNA is TGTGCCAGCAGCCAAGGACAGGGAGGTTCACCCCTCCACTTT. The full variable domain, its missing parts supplied by reference TRBV3-1 and TRBJ1-6, is DTAVSQTPKYLVTQMGNDKSIKCEQNLGHDTMYWYKQDSKKFLKIMFSYNNKELIINETVPNRFSPKSPDKAHLNLHINSLELGDSAVYFCASSQGQGGSPLHFGNGTRLTVT.

This clonotype occurred a few times. The chain has TRBV7-9 and TRBJ1-5, with a weak D call TRBD1 (5 bases). Between the trimmed V and J ends, which lost 5 bases and 7 bases, there was a span of 15 bases. The CDR3 consists of 14 residues. CDR1 and CDR2 (germline): SEHNR, FQNEAQ (reference sequence). The CDR3 protein is CASSHDTGGQPQHF. In DNA form, the CDR3 reads TGTGCCAGCAGCCATGATACAGGAGGCCAGCCCCAGCATTTT. Full variable domain (remainder filled in from reference TRBV7-9 and TRBJ1-5): DTGVSQNPRHKITKRGQNVTFRCDPISEHNRLYWYRQTLGQGPEFLTYFQNEAQLEKSRLLSDRFSAERPKGSFSTLEIQRTEQGDSAMYLCASSHDTGGQPQHFGDGTRLSIL.

This clonotype was recorded many times. The chain carries TRBV5-4 and TRBJ1-6, with TRBD1 matching over 8 bases. J lost 9 bases, V lost 3 bases, and 5 bases had no gene match. There are 14 residues in the CDR3. Germline-derived CDR1 and CDR2 are SGHNT and YYREEE (reference sequence). The CDR3 loop is CASSSGTGSSPLHF. DNA for the CDR3: TGTGCCAGCAGCTCCGGGACAGGTAGTTCACCCCTCCACTTT.

V and J are TRBV12-3 or TRBV12-4 and TRBJ2-2; 7 bases fit TRBD1. The J segment lost 0 bases and the V segment lost 6 bases, leaving 7 bases of the junction unmatched. CDR3 length: 16 amino acids. The DNA of the CDR3 is TGTGCCAGCAGAGGACTCGGACAGGCGAACACCGGGGAGCTGTTTTTT. The encoded protein is CASRGLGQANTGELFF.

The chain couples TRBV11-2 to TRBJ2-3; weak D call: TRBD2 (5 bases). Germline values: CDR1 SGHAT, CDR2 FQNNGV. The CDR3 consists of 12 residues. Deletions cut 4 bases from V and 6 bases from J, with 8 bases between. CDR3 nucleotides: TGTGCCAGCAGCTACCGAGGGGATACGCAGTATTTT. Translated: CASSYRGDTQYF.

The J gene is TRBJ2-5, the V gene TRBV12-3 or TRBV12-4; D remains ambiguous. V was trimmed by 7 bases and J by 7 bases, leaving 22 bases between them. This CDR3 spans 15 amino acids. The CDR3 spells CASKPDGGTFGTQYF. The CDR3 nucleotides are TGTGCCAGCAAACCTGACGGCGGAACGTTTGGGACCCAGTACTTC.

This clonotype has ten or more counts. V gene TRBV5-1 combines with J gene TRBJ2-7, with a possible D match to TRBD2 (6 bases). The germline V gene encodes CDR1 SGHRS and CDR2 YFSETQ. V lost 4 bases and J lost 2, with 13 bases in between. This CDR3 has 14 residues. In nucleotides, the CDR3 is TGCGCCAGCAGCGCGGGGACTGCAGCCTACGAGCAGTACTTC. The encoded protein is CASSAGTAAYEQYF.

Details on this clonotype: This clone may be a read error of a much larger clone one base away. The J gene is TRBJ2-7, the V gene TRBV19, with 8 nucleotides matching TRBD1. This CDR3 is built from 13 residues. The germline V gene encodes CDR1 LNHDA and CDR2 SQIVND (reference sequence). The CDR3 bases are TGTACCAGTAGCCTCGGACAGGGCTACGAGCAGTACTTC. This sequence encodes CTSSLGQGYEQYF.

The chain employs TRBV5-6 and TRBJ1-4, with TRBD1 identical over 7 bases. Germline-derived CDR1 and CDR2 are SGHDT and YYEEEE. CDR3 size: 15 residues. The V gene end was trimmed by 4 bases and the J gene end by 6 bases; junction bases not matched to a gene: 9. The CDR3 sequence: CASSAPQGRDEKLFF. The CDR3 bases are TGTGCCAGCAGCGCGCCACAGGGGAGGGATGAAAAACTGTTTTTT.

This clonotype was seen repeatedly, ten times or more. The CDR3 here is CASSEGNRGTEAFF. The CDR3 DNA reads TGTGCCAGCAGCGAAGGGAACAGGGGCACTGAAGCTTTCTTT. This chain links TRBV9 with TRBJ1-1, with TRBD1 matching over 7 bases. V lost 3 bases and J lost 4; bases outside the gene matches: 6. Germline assignment: CDR1 SGDLS and CDR2 YYNGEE. This CDR3 is built from 14 residues.

This clonotype was seen more than once but under ten times. Given a much more abundant clone one base away, this may be a read error. The chain has TRBV20-1 and TRBJ1-5, with D possibly TRBD1 on 6 matching bases. This CDR3 contains 13 residues. CDR1 and CDR2 from the germline V gene are DFQATT and SNEGSKA (reference sequence). Trimming took 5 bases from V and 3 from J, leaving 11 bases between them. In DNA form, the CDR3 reads TGCAGTGCTTCCGAGGGGGTCAATCAGCCCCAGCATTTT. It specifies CSASEGVNQPQHF.

The chain has TRBV20-1 and TRBJ1-5; 11 bases are shared with TRBD1. Trimming cost V 2 bases and J 6 bases; bases outside gene matches: 9. This CDR3 region has 16 residues. Germline assignment: CDR1 DFQATT and CDR2 SNEGSKA (reference sequence). The CDR3 region is CSARSAGTGGLQPQHF. The DNA of the CDR3 is TGCAGTGCTAGATCAGCCGGGACAGGGGGACTTCAGCCCCAGCATTTT.